This T cell receptor (beta chain) was captured by sequencing in a study of T cell repertoires in cytomegalovirus infection. Study background: A matching HLA type, together with CMV infection, was signaled by public TCR beta signatures. General observations from the study: Cumulative public TCR beta family frequency identified carriers of CMV plus the relevant HLA.

CDR3 length equals 15 residues. The germline V gene has CDR1 DFQATT and CDR2 SNEGSKA (reference sequence). V trimming: 3 bases; J trimming: 3 bases; junction bases outside the gene matches: 7. This clonotype was seen more than once but under ten times. The target antigen is unknown. TCRdb independently ran MiXCR on the reads; one entry per CDR3 protein. This sample yields around 240,000 distinct CDR3 sequences, of which 22% are seen a single time; 15% to 20% belongs to the top ten. Sequencing was carried out using CD8+ T cells from PBMCs. V and J are TRBV20-1 and TRBJ2-7; TRBD2 matches 11 bases. The TCR sequence derives from a human donor in good health (CMV status not recorded). Some clones in this sample may be carry-over from other donors' samples. The CDR3 region is CSASTLAGGYYEQYF. The CDR3 bases are TGCAGTGCTAGCACGCTAGCGGGGGGATACTACGAGCAGTACTTC.